One sample yielded the 10 T cell receptor beta chains listed below, sequenced in a study of vaccination effects on CD4 cells after COVID-19. The method was immunoSEQ multiplex PCR; TCRdb's version includes in-frame clones alone and lacks a portion of them. Of about 25,000 clones in the sample, 76% were seen once. These receptors' antigens are unknown. Peptide-pool stimulation followed by sequencing identified expanded antigen-specific CD4+ clonotypes in the ViraFEST assay. The culture ran for roughly ten days before CD4+ T cells were isolated. Nucleocapsid antibodies were negative in the vaccine recipients, who had never had SARS-CoV-2 infection. The sequences come from CD4+ T cells from PBMCs cultured with HCoV-NL63 spike peptides, collected before COVID-19 vaccination. These receptors all come from a human donor who received a COVID-19 vaccine.

The V and J genes are TRBV11-1 and TRBJ2-1; TRBD1 might be the D (5 bases). The CDR3 consists of 15 residues. V was pared by 5 bases and J by 5 bases, with 16 bases between. Germline V gives CDR1 SGHAT, CDR2 FQDESV (reference sequence). DNA for the CDR3: TGTGCCAGCAGCCAGCCTCTAGGGGTTAACAATGAGCAGTTCTTC. Protein: CASSQPLGVNNEQFF.

The chain links TRBV18 to TRBJ1-1; D is ambiguous. This CDR3 comprises 13 residues. CDR1 is KGHSH, CDR2 LQKENI, per germline. Trimming removed 10 bases at V and 2 bases at J, with 14 bases between. The CDR3 coding sequence is TGTGCCACCACCGGGGAATTTAACACTGAAGCTTTCTTT. Translating gives CATTGEFNTEAFF.

This chain uses TRBV2 with TRBJ1-4; 8 bases agree with TRBD1. Germline V CDR1 and CDR2: SNHLY, FYNNEI. V was pared by 6 bases and J by 5 bases, with 5 bases of the junction left unmatched. CDR3 length: 14 amino acids. CDR3 protein: CASSGQGVNEKLFF. DNA for the CDR3: TGTGCCAGCAGCGGACAGGGTGTAAATGAAAAACTGTTTTTT.

The V and J genes are TRBV7-8 and TRBJ2-5; D is undetermined. Germline lookup yields CDR1 SGHVS and CDR2 FQNEAQ. Trimming shortened V by 1 base and J by 2 bases, and 5 bases separated the two germline ends. The CDR3 sequence is 13 residues long. The DNA of the CDR3 is TGTGCCAGCAGCTTAGGAGCGCAAGAGACCCAGTACTTC. Translating gives CASSLGAQETQYF.

This chain joins TRBV3-1 (or the pseudogene TRBV3-2) and TRBJ2-1; possible D gene TRBD1, 6 bases. The CDR3 is 16 residues long. Per germline, CDR1 LGHDT and CDR2 YNNKEL (reference sequence). Trimming stripped 1 base from V and 4 bases from J, with 14 bases between. CDR3 sequence reads: CASSQVSGGVYNEQFF. DNA for the CDR3: TGTGCCAGCAGCCAAGTAAGTGGGGGCGTTTACAATGAGCAGTTCTTC.

The chain has TRBV5-4 and TRBJ2-7; TRBD2 matches 10 bases. Germline CDR1 and CDR2: SGHNT and YYREEE (reference sequence). CDR3 size: 15 residues. The V segment lost 2 bases and the J segment 7 bases; nucleotides outside the gene matches: 9. Written as DNA, the CDR3 is TGTGCCAGCAGCTTTAGCGGGAGGCTTCGAGGGGAGCAGTACTTC. This translates into CASSFSGRLRGEQYF. Filled out from reference TRBV5-4 and TRBJ2-7, the complete variable domain reads ETGVTQSPTHLIKTRGQQVTLRCSSQSGHNTVSWYQQALGQGPQFIFQYYREEENGRGNFPPRFSGLQFPNYSSELNVNALELDDSALYLCASSFSGRLRGEQYFGPGTRLTVT.

The chain recombines TRBV6-5 with TRBJ2-5; D gene unclear. V was trimmed by 6 bases and J by 2 bases, leaving 16 bases between them. The CDR3 is made up of 15 amino acids. CDR1 is MNHEY and CDR2 is SVGAGI in the germline V gene. As DNA, the CDR3 is TGTGCCAGCAGGAGTCCCCGTTTGAGGCAAGAGACCCAGTACTTC. This encodes CASRSPRLRQETQYF.

This sequence joins TRBV14 and TRBJ2-7; 13 bases map to TRBD2. With 4 bases clipped from V and 0 bases from J, the junction kept 3 bases outside the gene matches. Germline V CDR1 and CDR2: SGHDN, FVKESK. This CDR3 has 16 residues. Here the CDR3 DNA reads TGTGCCAGCAGCCCTGGGACTAGCGGGAACTCCTACGAGCAGTACTTC. Its protein is CASSPGTSGNSYEQYF.

This clone has just a few counts. J is TRBJ1-3 and V is TRBV2, with D perhaps matching TRBD1 (5 bases). With 7 bases removed from V and 11 bases from J, the gap between germline ends came to 24 bases. This CDR3 has 15 amino acids. The germline CDR1 and CDR2 sequences are SNHLY and FYNNEI. CDR3 bases: TGTGCCAGCACCCCCAATAGTCCTGTCCAGGGCGCCATATATTTT. This encodes CASTPNSPVQGAIYF.

The chain employs TRBV3-1 (or the pseudogene TRBV3-2) and TRBJ1-5; D unresolved. The germline gives CDR1 LGHDT, CDR2 YNNKEL (reference sequence). The CDR3 has 12 amino acids. V lost 8 bases to trimming and J lost 3 bases, with 8 bases between them. The DNA for the CDR3 is TGTGCCAGCGGGCGCTTCAATCAGCCCCAGCATTTT. Protein product: CASGRFNQPQHF.